A single T cell receptor (beta chain) is shown here with its context. The target of this receptor is not known. Qualities for individual bases were not recorded, and no much larger clone is one base off. Library construction relied on the immunoSEQ multiplex PCR assay. High-throughput TCR-beta CDR3 sequencing of genomic DNA from most patients was performed by Adaptive Biotechnologies. For the original study's pipeline: Adaptive's ImmunoSEQ software was the source of the TCR sequencing data for about 18 patients, while three other patients were processed with MiXCR and VDJtools. Because the origin of CDR3 nucleotide sequences shared between donor and recipient could not be assigned, those sequences were removed. Alloreactive clones required at least 2-fold expansion over unstimulated cells and minimum CFSE-low frequency of 0.002% (template counts) or 0.001% (read counts). A clone was considered mappable if detected in the sequenced pre-transplant spleen, lymph node, or MLR CFSE-low populations of the donor or recipient. The cumulative frequency of alloreactive clones was calculated as a percentage of all sequences, weighted by copy number. Held by TCRdb, this immuneACCESS table contains in-frame sequences only and omits some clones. Under half of the omission traces to an unresolved V gene where checked; the cause of the rest is unknown. That table gives V, J and clone size, and the DNA gave D and trimming. The sample table records under 55,000 clones; around nine tenths of these occur just once. The ten largest clonotypes hold 3.5% to 5% of the sample.

This sample is part of a study of graft-versus-host responses after intestinal transplantation (dated by TCRdb to about 2021). Concerning the study at large: Recipients received multivisceral, liver-intestinal, or isolated intestinal transplants. Anti-thymocyte globulin induction was given to all recipients, followed by maintenance tacrolimus and steroids for 2 to 4 years. Graft-versus-host and host-versus-graft alloreactive T cell clones were tracked in the graft, circulation and bone marrow after intestinal transplantation using bulk TCR-beta CDR3 sequencing. Alloreactive clones were identified by sequencing pre-transplant mixed lymphocyte reaction products and comparing these products with unstimulated pre-transplant donor and recipient T cells. The cohort enrolled approximately 24 intestinal transplant recipients including one retransplant, and a few patients lacking pretransplant specimens were excluded. A peak of at least 4% donor T cells among recipient peripheral blood mononuclear cells was the definition used for donor T cell macrochimerism. Instead of going to the commercial service, samples from a few later patients were sequenced in-house on an Illumina MiSeq and processed with MiXCR.

Blood samples were collected up to 4 times in the first month after transplant and then at least monthly when available. Beyond this particular receptor, the publication reports: Early after transplant, peak levels of circulating GvH clones were associated with declines in HvG clones. Patients with donor T cell macrochimerism had high GvH to HvG T cell clonal ratios in their allografts. The relatively low number and heterogeneity of intestinal transplant patients limited the conclusions. GvH clones were detected in recipient bone marrow, and some appeared earlier in ileal mucosa or blood, consistent with an intestinal mucosal origin.

CDR1 and CDR2 are read off the germline V gene as SGDLS and YYNGEE. The CDR3 has 15 amino acids, counting the end cysteine and phenylalanine. Only CDR3 DNA is held: 45 bases, read in frame from base 1. Trimming takes 0 bases off V and 2 bases off J; junction bases not matched to a gene: 5. The clonotype originates from a human patient who received an intestinal transplant, so some T cells may come from the graft donor. The material was PBMCs, obtained 524 days after transplant. The V and J segments used are TRBV9 and TRBJ2-7; a stretch of 7 junction bases matches TRBD2. The DNA reads as follows: TGTGCCAGCAGCGTAGGCCCTAGCGGACCCTACGAGCAGTACTTC. Its protein reads: CASSVGPSGPYEQYF.